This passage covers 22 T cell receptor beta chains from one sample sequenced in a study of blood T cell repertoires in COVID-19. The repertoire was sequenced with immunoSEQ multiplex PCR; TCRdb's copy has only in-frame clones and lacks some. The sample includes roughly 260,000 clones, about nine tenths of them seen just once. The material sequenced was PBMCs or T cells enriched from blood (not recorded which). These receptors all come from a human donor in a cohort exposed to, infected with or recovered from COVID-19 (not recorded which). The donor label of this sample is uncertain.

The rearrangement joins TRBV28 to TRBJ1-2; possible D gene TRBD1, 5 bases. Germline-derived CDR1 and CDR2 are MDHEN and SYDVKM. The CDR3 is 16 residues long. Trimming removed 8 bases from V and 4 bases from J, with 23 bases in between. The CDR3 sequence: CASVRRAGRLGYGYTF. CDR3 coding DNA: TGTGCCAGCGTCCGGAGGGCAGGGAGGTTAGGCTATGGCTACACCTTC.

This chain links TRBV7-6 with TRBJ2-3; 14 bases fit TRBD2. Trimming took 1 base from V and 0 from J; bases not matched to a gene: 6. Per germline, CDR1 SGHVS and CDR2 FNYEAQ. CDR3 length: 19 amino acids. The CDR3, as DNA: TGTGCCAGCAGCTTAGAGGGACTAGCGGGGGAGTCTAGCACAGATACGCAGTATTTT. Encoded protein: CASSLEGLAGESSTDTQYF. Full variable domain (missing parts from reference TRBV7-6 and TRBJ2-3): GAGVSQSPRYKVTKRGQDVALRCDPISGHVSLYWYRQALGQGPEFLTYFNYEAQQDKSGLPNDRFSAERPEGSISTLTIQRTEQRDSAMYRCASSLEGLAGESSTDTQYFGPGTRLTVL.

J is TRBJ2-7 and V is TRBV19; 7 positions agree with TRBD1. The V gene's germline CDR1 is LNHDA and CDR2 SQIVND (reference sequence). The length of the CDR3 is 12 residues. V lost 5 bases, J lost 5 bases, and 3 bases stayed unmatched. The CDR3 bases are TGTGCCAGTAGTGCCGGGACAGACGAGCAGTACTTC. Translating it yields CASSAGTDEQYF.

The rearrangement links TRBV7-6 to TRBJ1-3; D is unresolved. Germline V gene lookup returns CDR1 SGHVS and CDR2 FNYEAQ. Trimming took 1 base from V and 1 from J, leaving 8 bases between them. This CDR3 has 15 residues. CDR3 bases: TGTGCCAGCAGCTTAGGGCCGGGGTCTGGAAACACCATATATTTT. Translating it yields CASSLGPGSGNTIYF.

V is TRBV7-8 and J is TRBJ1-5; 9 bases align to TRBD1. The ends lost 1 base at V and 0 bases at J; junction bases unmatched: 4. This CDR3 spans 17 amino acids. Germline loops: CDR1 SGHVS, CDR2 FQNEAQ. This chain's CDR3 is CASSLGGQGYSNQPQHF. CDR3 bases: TGTGCCAGCAGCTTAGGAGGACAGGGGTATAGCAATCAGCCCCAGCATTTT.

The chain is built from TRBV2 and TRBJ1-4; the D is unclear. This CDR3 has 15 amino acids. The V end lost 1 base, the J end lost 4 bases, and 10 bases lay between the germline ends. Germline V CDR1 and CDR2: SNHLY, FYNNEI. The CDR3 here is CASSEVGVYNEKLFF. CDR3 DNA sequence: TGTGCCAGCAGTGAAGTCGGGGTCTATAATGAAAAACTGTTTTTT.

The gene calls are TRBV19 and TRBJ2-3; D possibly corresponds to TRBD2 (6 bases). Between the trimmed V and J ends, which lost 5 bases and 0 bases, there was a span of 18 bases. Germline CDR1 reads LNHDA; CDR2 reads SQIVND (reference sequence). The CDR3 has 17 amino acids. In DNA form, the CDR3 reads TGTGCCAGTAGTCTAGGCGGGGACTCCCTCAGCACAGATACGCAGTATTTT. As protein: CASSLGGDSLSTDTQYF.

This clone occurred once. CDR3 loop: CASSYSETGLETQYF. CDR3 in DNA: TGTGCCAGCAGTTACTCGGAAACAGGGTTAGAGACCCAGTACTTC. V is TRBV6-5 and J is TRBJ2-5; D possibly corresponds to TRBD1 (6 bases). The germline V gene encodes CDR1 MNHEY and CDR2 SVGAGI. The CDR3 runs to 15 residues. V lost 0 bases and J lost 4, with 12 bases in between.

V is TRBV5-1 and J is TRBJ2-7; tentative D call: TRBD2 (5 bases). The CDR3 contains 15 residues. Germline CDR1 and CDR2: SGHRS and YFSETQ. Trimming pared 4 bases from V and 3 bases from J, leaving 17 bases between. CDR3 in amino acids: CASSEGREVVYEQYF. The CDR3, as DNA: TGCGCCAGCAGCGAGGGCCGAGAGGTGGTCTACGAGCAGTACTTC.

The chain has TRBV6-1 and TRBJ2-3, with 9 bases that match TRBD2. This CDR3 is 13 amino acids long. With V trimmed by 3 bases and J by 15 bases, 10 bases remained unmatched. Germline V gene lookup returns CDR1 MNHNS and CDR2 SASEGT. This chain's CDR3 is CASSEVSGGADYF. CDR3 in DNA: TGTGCCAGCAGTGAGGTTAGCGGGGGCGCGGACTATTTT.

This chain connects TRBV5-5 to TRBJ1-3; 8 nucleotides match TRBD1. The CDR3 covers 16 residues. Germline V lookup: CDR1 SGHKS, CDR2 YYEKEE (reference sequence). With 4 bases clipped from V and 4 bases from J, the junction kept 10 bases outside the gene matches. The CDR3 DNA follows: TGTGCCAGCAGCCCCGGGGACAGGCCCCGCGGAAACACCATATATTTT. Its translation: CASSPGDRPRGNTIYF.

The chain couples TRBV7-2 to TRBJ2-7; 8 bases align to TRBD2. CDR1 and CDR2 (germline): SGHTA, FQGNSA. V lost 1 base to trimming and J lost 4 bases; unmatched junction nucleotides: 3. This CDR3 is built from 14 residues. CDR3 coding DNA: TGTGCCAGCAGCTTAGACCGGGGGGGTTACGAGCAGTACTTC. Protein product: CASSLDRGGYEQYF.

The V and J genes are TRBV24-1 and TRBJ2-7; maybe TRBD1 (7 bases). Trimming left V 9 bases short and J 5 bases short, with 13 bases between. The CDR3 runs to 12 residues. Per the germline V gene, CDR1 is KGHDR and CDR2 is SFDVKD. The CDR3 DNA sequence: TGTGCCACCCAGGGGGGAGACCACGAGCAGTACTTC. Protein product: CATQGGDHEQYF.

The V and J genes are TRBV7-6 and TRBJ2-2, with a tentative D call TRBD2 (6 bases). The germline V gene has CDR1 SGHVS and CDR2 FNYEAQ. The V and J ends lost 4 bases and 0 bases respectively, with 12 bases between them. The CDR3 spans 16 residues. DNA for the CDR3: TGTGCCAGCAGCTCTCCGGGAGACGCGAACACCGGGGAGCTGTTTTTT. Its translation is CASSSPGDANTGELFF.

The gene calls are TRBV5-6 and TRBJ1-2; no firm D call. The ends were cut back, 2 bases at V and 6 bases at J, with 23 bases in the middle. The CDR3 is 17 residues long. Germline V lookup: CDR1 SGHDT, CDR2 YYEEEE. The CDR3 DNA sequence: TGTGCCAGCAGCTTTTCTTCGGGCAGGAGCGGGTCAAATGGCTACACCTTC. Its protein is CASSFSSGRSGSNGYTF.

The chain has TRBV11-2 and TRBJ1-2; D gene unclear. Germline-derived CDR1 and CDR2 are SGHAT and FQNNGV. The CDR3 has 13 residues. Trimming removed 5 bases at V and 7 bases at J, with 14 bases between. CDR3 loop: CASSPRSGTGYTF. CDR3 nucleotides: TGTGCCAGCAGCCCCCGTTCGGGAACTGGCTACACCTTC. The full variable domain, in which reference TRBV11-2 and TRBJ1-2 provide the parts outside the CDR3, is EAGVAQSPRYKIIEKRQSVAFWCNPISGHATLYWYQQILGQGPKLLIQFQNNGVVDDSQLPKDRFSAERLKGVDSTLKIQPAKLEDSAVYLCASSPRSGTGYTFGSGTRLTVV.

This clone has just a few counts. CDR3 residues: CASSTTSRGTGELFF. CDR3 in DNA: TGTGCCAGCAGTACGACTAGTAGGGGCACCGGGGAGCTGTTTTTT. This rearrangement joins TRBV6-2 or TRBV6-3 to TRBJ2-2, with a possible D match to TRBD2 (6 bases). The V gene lost 5 bases and the J gene lost 4 bases, with 14 bases spanning the gap. The V gene's germline CDR1 is MNHEY and CDR2 SVGEGT. The CDR3 covers 15 residues.

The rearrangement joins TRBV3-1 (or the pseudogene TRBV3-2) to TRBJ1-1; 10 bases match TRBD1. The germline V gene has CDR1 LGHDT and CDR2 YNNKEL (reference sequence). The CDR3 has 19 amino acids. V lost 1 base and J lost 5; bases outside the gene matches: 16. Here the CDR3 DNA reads TGTGCCAGCAGCCAAGTTTTCGGCTTGTGGGGACAGGGGAAGACTGAAGCTTTCTTT. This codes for CASSQVFGLWGQGKTEAFF.

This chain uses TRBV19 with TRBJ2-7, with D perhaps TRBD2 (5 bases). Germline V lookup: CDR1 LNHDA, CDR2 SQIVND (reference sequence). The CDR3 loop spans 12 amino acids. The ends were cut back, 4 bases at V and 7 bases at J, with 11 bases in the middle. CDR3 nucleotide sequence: TGTGCCAGTAGTACCTTCGAGGGTGAGCAGTACTTC. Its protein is CASSTFEGEQYF.

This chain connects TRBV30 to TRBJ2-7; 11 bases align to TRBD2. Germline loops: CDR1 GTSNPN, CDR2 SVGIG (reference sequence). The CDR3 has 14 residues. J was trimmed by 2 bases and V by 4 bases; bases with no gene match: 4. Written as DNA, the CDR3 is TGTGCCTGGAACCGACTAGCGGGGCCCTACGAGCAGTACTTC. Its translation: CAWNRLAGPYEQYF.

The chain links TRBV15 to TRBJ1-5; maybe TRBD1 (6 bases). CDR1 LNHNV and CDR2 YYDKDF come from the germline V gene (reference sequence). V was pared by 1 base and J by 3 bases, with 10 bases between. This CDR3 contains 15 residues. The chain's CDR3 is CATSRGGQLNQPQHF. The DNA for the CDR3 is TGTGCCACCAGCAGAGGAGGACAGCTCAATCAGCCCCAGCATTTT.

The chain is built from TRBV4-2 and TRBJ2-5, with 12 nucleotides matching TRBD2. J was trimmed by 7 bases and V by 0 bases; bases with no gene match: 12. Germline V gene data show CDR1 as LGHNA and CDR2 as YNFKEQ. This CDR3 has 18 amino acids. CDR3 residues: CASSQDETLTSGGGTQYF. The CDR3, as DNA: TGTGCCAGCAGCCAAGATGAAACCCTGACTAGCGGGGGAGGGACCCAGTACTTC.